This T cell receptor beta chain was captured by sequencing in a study of T cell changes during pregnancy in multiple sclerosis. The table lists this clone with a count of one. Trimming removed 1 base at V and 1 base at J, with 10 bases between. The CDR3 extends over 16 amino acids. Germline assignment: CDR1 SNHLY and CDR2 FYNNEI. Some clones are missing from TCRdb's copy, which holds only in-frame ones; the method was immunoSEQ multiplex PCR. The table records about 94,000 clones, approximately 93% of them present only once. The V and J genes are TRBV2 and TRBJ1-4, with D possibly TRBD1 on 6 matching bases. Specimen: peripheral blood, collected after pregnancy. The receptor was derived from a female donor with multiple sclerosis, enrolled in a pregnancy study. CDR3 nucleotide sequence: TGTGCCAGCAGTGAAGAGGGGGGGGTAACTAATGAAAAACTGTTTTTT. Its translation: CASSEEGGVTNEKLFF.